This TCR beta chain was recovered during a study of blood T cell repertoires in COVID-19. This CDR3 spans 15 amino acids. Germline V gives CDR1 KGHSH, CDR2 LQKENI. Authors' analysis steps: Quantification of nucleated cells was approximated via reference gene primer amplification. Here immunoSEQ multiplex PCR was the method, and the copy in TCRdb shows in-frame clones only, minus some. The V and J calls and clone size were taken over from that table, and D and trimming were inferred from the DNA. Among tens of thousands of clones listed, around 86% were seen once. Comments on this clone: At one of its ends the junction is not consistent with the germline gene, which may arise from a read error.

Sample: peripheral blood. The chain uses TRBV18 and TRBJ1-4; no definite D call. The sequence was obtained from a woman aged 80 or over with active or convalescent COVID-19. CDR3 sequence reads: CASSSPLTANEKLFF. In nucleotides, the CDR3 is TGTGCCAGCTCATCACCTTTAACAGCTAATGAAAAACTGTTTTTT.